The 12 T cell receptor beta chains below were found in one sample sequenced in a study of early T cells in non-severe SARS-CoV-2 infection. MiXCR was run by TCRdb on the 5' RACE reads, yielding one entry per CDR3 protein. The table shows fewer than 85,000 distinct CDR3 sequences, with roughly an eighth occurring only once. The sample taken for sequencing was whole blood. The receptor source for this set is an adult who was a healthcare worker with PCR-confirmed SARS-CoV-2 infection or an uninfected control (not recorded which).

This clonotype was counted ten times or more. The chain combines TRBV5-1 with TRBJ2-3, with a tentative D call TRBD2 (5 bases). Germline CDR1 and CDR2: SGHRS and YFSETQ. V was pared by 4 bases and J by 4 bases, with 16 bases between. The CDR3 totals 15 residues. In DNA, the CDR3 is TGCGCCAGCAGCCCCTCCCGAGGGATCCCAGATACGCAGTATTTT. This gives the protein CASSPSRGIPDTQYF.

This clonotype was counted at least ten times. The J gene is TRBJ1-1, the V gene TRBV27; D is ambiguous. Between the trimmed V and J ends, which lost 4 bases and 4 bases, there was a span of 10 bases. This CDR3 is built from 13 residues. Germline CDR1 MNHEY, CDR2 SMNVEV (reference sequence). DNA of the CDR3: TGTGCCAGCAGTTACCGTCGGGCCACTGAAGCTTTCTTT. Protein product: CASSYRRATEAFF.

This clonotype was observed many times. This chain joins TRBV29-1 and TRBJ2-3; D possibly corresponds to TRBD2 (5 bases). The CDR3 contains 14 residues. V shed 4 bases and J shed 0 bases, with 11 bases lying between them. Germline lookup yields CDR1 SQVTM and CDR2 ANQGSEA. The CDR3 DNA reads TGCAGCGTTGCTAGCAGTTCTAGCACAGATACGCAGTATTTT. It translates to CSVASSSSTDTQYF.

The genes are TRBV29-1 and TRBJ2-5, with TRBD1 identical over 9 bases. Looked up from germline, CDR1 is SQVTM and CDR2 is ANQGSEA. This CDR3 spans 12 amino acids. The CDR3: CSCNRGRETQYF. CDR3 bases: TGCAGTTGCAACAGGGGGCGAGAGACCCAGTACTTC.

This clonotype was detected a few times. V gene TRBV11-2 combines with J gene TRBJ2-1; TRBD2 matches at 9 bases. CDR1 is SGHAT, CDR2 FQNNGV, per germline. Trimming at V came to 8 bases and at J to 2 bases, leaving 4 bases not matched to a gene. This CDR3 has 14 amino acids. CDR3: CASCRGRAYNEQFF. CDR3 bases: TGTGCCAGCTGTCGCGGGAGGGCCTACAATGAGCAGTTCTTC.

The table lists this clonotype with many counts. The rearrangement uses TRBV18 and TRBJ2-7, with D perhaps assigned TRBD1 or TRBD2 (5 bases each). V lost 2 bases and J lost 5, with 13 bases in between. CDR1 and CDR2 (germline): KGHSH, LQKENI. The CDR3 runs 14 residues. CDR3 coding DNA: TGTGCCAGCTCACCAGGGGGAAGCAGGAACGAGCAGTACTTC. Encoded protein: CASSPGGSRNEQYF.

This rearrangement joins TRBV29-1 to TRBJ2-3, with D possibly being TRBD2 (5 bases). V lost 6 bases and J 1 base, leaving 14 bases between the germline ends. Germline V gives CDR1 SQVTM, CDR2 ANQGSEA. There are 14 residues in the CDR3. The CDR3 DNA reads TGCAGCGTAGCGGACCCCCTGGGCACAGATACGCAGTATTTT. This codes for CSVADPLGTDTQYF.

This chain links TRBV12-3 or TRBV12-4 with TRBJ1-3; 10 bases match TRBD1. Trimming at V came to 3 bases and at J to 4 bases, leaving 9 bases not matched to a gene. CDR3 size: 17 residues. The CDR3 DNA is TGTGCCAGCAGTTTGGTTCTCGGGACAGGGGTCGGAAACACCATATATTTT. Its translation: CASSLVLGTGVGNTIYF.

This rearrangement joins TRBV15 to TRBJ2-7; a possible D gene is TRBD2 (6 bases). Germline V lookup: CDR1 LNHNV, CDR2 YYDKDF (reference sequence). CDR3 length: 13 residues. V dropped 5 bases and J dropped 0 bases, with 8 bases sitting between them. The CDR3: CATSSGVSYEQYF. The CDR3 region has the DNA TGTGCCACCAGCTCGGGGGTCTCCTACGAGCAGTACTTC.

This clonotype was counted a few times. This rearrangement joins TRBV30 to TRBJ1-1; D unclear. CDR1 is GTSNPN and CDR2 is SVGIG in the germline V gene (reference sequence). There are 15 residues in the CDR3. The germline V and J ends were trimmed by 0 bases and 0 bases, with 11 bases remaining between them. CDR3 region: CAWSVGSAVNTEAFF. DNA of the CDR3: TGTGCCTGGAGTGTTGGGTCCGCCGTGAACACTGAAGCTTTCTTT.

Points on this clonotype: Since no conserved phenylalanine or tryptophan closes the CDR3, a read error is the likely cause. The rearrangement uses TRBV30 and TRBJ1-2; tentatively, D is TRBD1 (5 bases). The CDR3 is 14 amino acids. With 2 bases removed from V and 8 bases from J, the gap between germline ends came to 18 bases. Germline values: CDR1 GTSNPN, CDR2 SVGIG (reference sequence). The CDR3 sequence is CAWSRLQGARGYTS. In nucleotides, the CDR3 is TGTGCCTGGAGTAGATTGCAGGGAGCTCGGGGCTACACCTCC.

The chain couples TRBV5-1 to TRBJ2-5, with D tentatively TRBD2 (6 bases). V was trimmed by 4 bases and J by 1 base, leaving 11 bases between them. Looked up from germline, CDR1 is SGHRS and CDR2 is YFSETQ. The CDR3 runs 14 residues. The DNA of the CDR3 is TGCGCCAGCAGCCGCGTGGGGGGCCAAGAGACCCAGTACTTC. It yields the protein CASSRVGGQETQYF.